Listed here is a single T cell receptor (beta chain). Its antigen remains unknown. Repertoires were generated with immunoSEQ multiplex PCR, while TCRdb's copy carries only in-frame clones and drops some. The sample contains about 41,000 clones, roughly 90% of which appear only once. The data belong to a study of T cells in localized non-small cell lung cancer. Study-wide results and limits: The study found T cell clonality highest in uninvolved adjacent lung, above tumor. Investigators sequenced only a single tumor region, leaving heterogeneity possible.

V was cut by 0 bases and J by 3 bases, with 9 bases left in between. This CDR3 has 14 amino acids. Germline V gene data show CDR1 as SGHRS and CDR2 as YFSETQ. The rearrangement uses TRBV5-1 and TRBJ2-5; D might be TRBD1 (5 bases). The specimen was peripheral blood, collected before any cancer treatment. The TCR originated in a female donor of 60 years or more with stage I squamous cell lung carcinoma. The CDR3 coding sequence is TGCGCCAGCAGCTTGGCGGGCAGGGAAGAGACCCAGTACTTC. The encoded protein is CASSLAGREETQYF.